This TCR beta chain was captured in a study of T cell responses to AZD1222 COVID-19 vaccine. General study points: Targeting of unmutated variant regions was reportedly seen in nearly half of spike-specific TCRs. Baseline seropositivity characterized only 5 to 7 AZD1222 recipients. Females made up more of the donors, who were largely white British, and clonal diversity may have come out too low.

The CDR3 is made up of 16 amino acids. Per germline, CDR1 SGHRS and CDR2 YFSETQ. Deletions cut 2 bases from V and 3 bases from J, with 14 bases between. On this clone itself: The antigen remains unidentified.

Generated by immunoSEQ multiplex PCR, the TCRdb table keeps only in-frame clones and is missing some. The table lists about 55,000 clones, about 81% of them singletons. This specimen was peripheral blood, taken on day 0 of AZD1222 vaccination. This chain connects TRBV5-1 to TRBJ2-2; weak D call: TRBD1 (6 bases). This TCR was sampled from an adult in good health. CDR3 in amino acids: CASSFGQRGDTGELFF. The CDR3 DNA follows: TGCGCCAGCAGCTTCGGACAGAGGGGAGACACCGGGGAGCTGTTTTTT. Full variable domain (outside the CDR3, taken from reference TRBV5-1 and TRBJ2-2): KAGVTQTPRYLIKTRGQQVTLSCSPISGHRSVSWYQQTPGQGLQFLFEYFSETQRNKGNFPGRFSGRQFSNSRSEMNVSTLELGDSALYLCASSFGQRGDTGELFFGEGSRLTVL.